This T cell receptor beta chain emerged from a study of glioma-infiltrating T cells after dendritic cell vaccination. TCRdb's table, derived via immunoSEQ multiplex PCR, lists solely in-frame clones and lacks some. This sample has about 21,000 clones; about four fifths occur once, and the top ten carry roughly 40%. CDR1 and CDR2 (germline): SQVTM, ANQGSEA. The CDR3 contains 13 residues. The V end lost 6 bases, the J end lost 6 bases, and 14 bases lay between the germline ends. In this sample, this clone turned up a few times. The chain is built from TRBV29-1 and TRBJ2-2, with D possibly being TRBD2 (6 bases). The sequence derives from a human donor with glioblastoma. The source was blood, collected before dendritic cell vaccination. CDR3 sequence reads: CSVLPWGAGELFF. As DNA, the CDR3 is TGCAGCGTACTGCCGTGGGGGGCCGGGGAGCTGTTTTTT.